This TCR beta chain was documented in a study of blood T cell repertoires in COVID-19. The wider study: Sites in the United States, Italy and Spain provided acute and convalescent COVID-19 samples. Sources were T cells, B-cell-depleted T cells, or PBMCs; the material itself was cDNA or gDNA.

Looked up from germline, CDR1 is SGHAT and CDR2 is FQNNGV. This CDR3 comprises 11 residues. Trimming removed 5 bases at V and 12 bases at J, with 10 bases between. Produced via immunoSEQ multiplex PCR; TCRdb's table is partial and in-frame only. Seen here are about 120,000 clones, roughly 81% observed once, and the top ten hold about 3.6%. This receptor was identified in a man in his forties or fifties with acute or convalescent COVID-19. This sequence joins TRBV11-2 and TRBJ2-2; D is unresolved. The sample was peripheral blood. The CDR3 reads CASSPSTKLFF. In DNA form, the CDR3 reads TGTGCCAGCAGCCCCTCCACAAAGCTGTTTTTT.